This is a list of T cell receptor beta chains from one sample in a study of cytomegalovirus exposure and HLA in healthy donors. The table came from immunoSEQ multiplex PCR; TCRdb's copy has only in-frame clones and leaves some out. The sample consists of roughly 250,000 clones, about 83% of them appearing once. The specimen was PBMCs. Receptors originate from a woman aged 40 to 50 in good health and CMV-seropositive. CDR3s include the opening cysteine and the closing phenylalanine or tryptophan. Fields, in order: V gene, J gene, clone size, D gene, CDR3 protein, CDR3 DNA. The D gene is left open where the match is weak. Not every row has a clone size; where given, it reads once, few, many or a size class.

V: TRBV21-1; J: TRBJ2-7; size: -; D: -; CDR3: CASSKRTTSGRESPHEQYF; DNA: TGTGCCAGCAGCAAACGGACGACTAGCGGGAGAGAGTCCCCCCACGAGCAGTACTTC
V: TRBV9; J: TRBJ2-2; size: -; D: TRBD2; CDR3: CASSAPSGKDVGELFF; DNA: TGTGCCAGCAGCGCGCCTAGCGGGAAGGATGTCGGGGAGCTGTTTTTT
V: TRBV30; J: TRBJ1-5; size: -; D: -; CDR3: CAWSGPGLSNQPQHF; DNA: TGTGCCTGGAGTGGACCGGGACTCTCAAATCAGCCCCAGCATTTT
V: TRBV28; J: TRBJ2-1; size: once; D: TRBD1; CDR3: CASSLWTGSDEQFF; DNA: TGTGCCAGCAGTTTATGGACAGGGTCGGATGAGCAGTTCTTC
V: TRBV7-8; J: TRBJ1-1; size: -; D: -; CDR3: CASSLGEGNTEAFF; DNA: TGTGCCAGCAGCTTAGGTGAGGGAAACACTGAAGCTTTCTTT
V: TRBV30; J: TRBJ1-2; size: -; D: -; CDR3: CAWSVPSPYGYTF; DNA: TGTGCCTGGAGTGTACCCAGTCCCTATGGCTACACCTTC
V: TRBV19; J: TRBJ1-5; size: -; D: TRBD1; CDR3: CASSMVGQGWSQHF; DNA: TGTGCCAGTAGTATGGTGGGACAGGGTTGGTCCCAGCATTTT
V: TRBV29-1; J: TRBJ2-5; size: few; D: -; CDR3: CSVEGGPKKTQYF; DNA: TGCAGCGTTGAAGGAGGTCCGAAAAAGACCCAGTACTTC
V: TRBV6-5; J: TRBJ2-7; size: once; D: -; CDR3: CASSLSVRGQYF; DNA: TGTGCCAGCAGTCTCTCGGTAAGAGGGCAGTACTTC
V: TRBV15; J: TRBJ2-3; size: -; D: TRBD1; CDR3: CATSRDQGATDTQYF; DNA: TGTGCCACCAGCAGAGACCAGGGGGCGACAGATACGCAGTATTTT
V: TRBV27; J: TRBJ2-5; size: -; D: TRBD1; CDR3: CASSPTGVETQYF; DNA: TGTGCCAGCTCCCCGACAGGGGTCGAGACCCAGTACTTC
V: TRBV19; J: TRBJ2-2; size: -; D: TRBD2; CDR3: CASTPSPGTTGTGELFF; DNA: TGTGCCAGTACACCTTCTCCCGGGACTACCGGGACCGGGGAGCTGTTTTTT
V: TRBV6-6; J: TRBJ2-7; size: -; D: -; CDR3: CASGPHDPPYEQYF; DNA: TGTGCCAGCGGCCCGCATGATCCTCCCTACGAGCAGTACTTC
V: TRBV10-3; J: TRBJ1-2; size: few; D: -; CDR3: CAIRIQSNYGYTF; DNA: TGTGCCATCAGAATACAGAGCAACTATGGCTACACCTTC
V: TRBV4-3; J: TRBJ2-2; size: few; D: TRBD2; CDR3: CASSRISGTGELFF; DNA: TGCGCCAGCAGCCGAATTAGCGGGACCGGGGAGCTGTTTTTT
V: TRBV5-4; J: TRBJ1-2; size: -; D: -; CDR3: CASSLGSVRDMAGYTF; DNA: TGTGCCAGCAGCTTGGGGTCCGTCAGGGACATGGCTGGCTACACCTTC
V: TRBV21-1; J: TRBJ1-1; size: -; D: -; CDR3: CASSKGQENTEAFF; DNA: TGTGCCAGCAGCAAAGGACAGGAGAACACTGAAGCTTTCTTT
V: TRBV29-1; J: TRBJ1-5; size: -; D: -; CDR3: CSVPQDPYSNQPQHF; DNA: TGCAGCGTTCCACAGGATCCATATAGCAATCAGCCCCAGCATTTT
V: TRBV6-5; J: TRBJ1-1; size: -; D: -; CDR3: CASTSRGLGTEAFF; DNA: TGTGCCAGCACCTCGCGGGGCCTGGGCACTGAAGCTTTCTTT
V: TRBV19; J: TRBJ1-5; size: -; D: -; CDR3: CASSPRTDYSNQPQHF; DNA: TGTGCCAGTAGTCCAAGGACAGATTATAGCAATCAGCCCCAGCATTTT
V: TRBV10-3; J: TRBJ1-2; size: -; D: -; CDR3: CAISDNSYGYTF; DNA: TGTGCCATCAGTGATAACAGCTATGGCTACACCTTC
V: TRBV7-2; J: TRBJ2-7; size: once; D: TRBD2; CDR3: CASSPGTSATYEQYF; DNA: TGTGCCAGCAGCCCGGGGACTAGCGCTACCTACGAGCAGTACTTC
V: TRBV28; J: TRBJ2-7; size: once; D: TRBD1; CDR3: CASSYRDRGFSEQYF; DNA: TGTGCCAGCAGCTACCGGGACAGGGGATTTTCCGAGCAGTACTTC
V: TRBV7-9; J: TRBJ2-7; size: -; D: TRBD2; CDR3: CASSPSRGSSEQYF; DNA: TGTGCCAGCAGCCCTAGTCGCGGGAGTAGCGAGCAGTACTTC
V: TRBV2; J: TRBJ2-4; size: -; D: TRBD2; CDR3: CASSEEVSGNQRNSQYF; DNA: TGTGCCAGCAGTGAAGAGGTGAGCGGGAACCAGAGAAACAGTCAGTACTTC
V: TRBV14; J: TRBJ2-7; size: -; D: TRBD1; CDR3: CASSQDRDRGYEQYF; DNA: TGTGCCAGCAGCCAAGATAGGGACAGAGGATACGAGCAGTACTTC
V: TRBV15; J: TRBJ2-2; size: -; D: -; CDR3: CATSRGGKNTGELFF; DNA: TGTGCCACCAGCAGAGGAGGGAAGAACACCGGGGAGCTGTTTTTT